This T cell receptor beta chain is drawn from a study of T cell clonality in common variable immunodeficiency. Overall study results and limits: Patient heterogeneity in the CVID cohort limited correlations between repertoire features and clinical complications.

The V and J ends lost 3 bases and 5 bases respectively, with 7 bases between them. Germline V gene lookup returns CDR1 MRHNA and CDR2 SNTAGT. The CDR3 consists of 13 residues. Sequencing input was equivalent genomic DNA from CVID and controls. Sequencing used immunoSEQ multiplex PCR; TCRdb keeps in-frame clones, though not all of them. Reported are tens of thousands of clones, none seen only once; the ten largest carry around 9.3%. This clone was recorded at least ten times. Its antigen is not identified. The read gets to within 3 residues of the CDR3 end, and the germline J gene fills in the rest. Sequences were obtained from peripheral blood mononuclear cells. This chain connects TRBV6-4 to TRBJ2-2; perhaps TRBD2 as D (6 bases). This receptor was taken from a person between 18 and 75 years old in good health. This chain's CDR3 is CASSEEGTGELFF. The covered CDR3 bases are TGTGCCAGCAGTGAGGAGGGGACCGGGGAG.